This entry concerns a single T cell receptor (beta chain). These data originate in a study of blood T cell repertoires in COVID-19. Study details: Samples taken during acute and convalescent COVID-19 were collected in the United States, Italy and Spain. Sample material is recorded as cDNA or gDNA derived from T cells, B-cell-depleted T cells, or PBMCs.

As handled by the study authors: Reference gene primer amplification gave nucleated cell count estimates. Sequenced by immunoSEQ multiplex PCR; TCRdb stores in-frame clones only, minus some. The V and J calls and the clone size are those of that table, but D and trimming were determined from the DNA. This sample has 100,000 to 150,000 clones, with more than 75% found just once. Germline CDR1 reads SGHNT; CDR2 reads YENEEA. This CDR3 comprises 20 residues. J gave up 0 bases and V 1 base, and 17 bases lay outside the gene matches. The chain joins TRBV11-3 to TRBJ2-7; TRBD1 agrees at 8 bases. The sample was peripheral blood. The sequence was obtained from a human donor in a cohort sampled during active COVID-19. The CDR3 reads CASSLVGRWTGTFSSYEQYF. The CDR3 bases are TGTGCCAGCAGCTTAGTAGGAAGATGGACAGGGACTTTTAGCTCCTACGAGCAGTACTTC.